This entry describes one T cell receptor (beta chain). Its antigen is not known. The CDR3 is made up of 13 amino acids. CDR1 MNHEY and CDR2 SVGAGI come from the germline V gene. V trimming: 6 bases; J trimming: 7 bases; junction bases outside the gene matches: 8. Measured with immunoSEQ multiplex PCR; TCRdb has only the in-frame clones, and not every one. The sample lists more than 85,000 clones, about 87% occurring once. The data are from a study of T cell responses to AZD1222 COVID-19 vaccine. Study outcomes and limitations: Among those given AZD1222, only five or six were seropositive at baseline.

The sequence came from an adult who received the AZD1222 COVID-19 vaccine. V gene TRBV6-5 combines with J gene TRBJ2-7, with 8 nucleotides matching TRBD1. This material consisted of peripheral blood, taken 28 days after the second AZD1222 dose. The CDR3 bases are TGTGCCAGCAGAAGCAGGGGGCTGGGGGAGCAGTACTTC. It encodes CASRSRGLGEQYF.